This T cell receptor (gamma chain) was sequenced for a study of intestinal T cells in coeliac disease (dated by TCRdb to 2020 to 2021). Regarding the study in general: In the TRG cohort, the mean age of coeliac patients was approximately 16 years compared with 50 to 65 years for controls, so the coeliac patients were much younger than the controls. The TCR-delta (TRD) cohort included duodenal biopsies from roughly 10 coeliac disease patients and roughly 10 non-coeliac controls. Duodenal biopsies from some 30 coeliac disease patients and fewer than 25 non-coeliac controls made up a second, larger TCR-gamma (TRG) cohort.

Genomic DNA was extracted with the QIAamp DNA FFPE tissue kit from ten 5-um FFPE scrolls per case. Fully anonymised formalin-fixed paraffin-embedded duodenal biopsies surplus to diagnostic needs were used to test TCR repertoire-based classification of coeliac disease. No clinical or histological suspicion of coeliac disease was present in controls, and upper endoscopy was performed in controls for reflux, dyspepsia or gastritis. Here is what the overall study found, with its caveats: FFPE-derived DNA was found to be relatively degraded, and loss of a proportion of TCR sequences in each sample was likely caused by this degradation. Coeliac and control groups differed significantly in age, although an age-split analysis did not yield significant classification. In training, clustering based on TRD kmers put every one of the 22 biopsies in the right class, and the leave-one-out accuracy was reported as 91%. Of approximately 54 biopsies, 51 (approximately 94%) were correctly classified by TRG clustering, and a leave-one-out accuracy of approximately 87% was reported. Repeated CDR3 amino acid sequences could not be distinguished from PCR duplicates.

This clone turned up a few times. No antigen is known for it. A far more abundant clone sits one base away, making this likely a read error. The sample has other DNA sequences that encode this CDR3 too. CDR1 EGSNGY and CDR2 YDSYNSKV were looked up in the germline V gene. The CDR3 starts with the cysteine, ends with the phenylalanine, and has 11 residues. The kept DNA is CDR3 alone, 33 bases in frame from the first base. Libraries came from multiplex PCR. Sequencing was performed on an Ion Torrent PGM. TRG repertoires were amplified from 150 to 200 ng of biopsy DNA using the LymphoTrack kit, whose primers carry Illumina adapters. TRG amplicons were purified using AMPure XP beads, were quantified on a 2100 Bioanalyzer, and were pooled equimolarly. TRG libraries were sequenced on an Ion PGM instrument. The authors' pipeline ran thus. FastX discarded any read in which over 10% of nucleotides had a quality score below the third quartile for that patient. Alignment of reads was performed with IMGT/HighV-QUEST so that V, D and J genes were assigned, CDR3 regions were identified and functionality was assessed. Sequences were converted to amino acids, and every sequence predicted to be non-functional was removed. CDR3s were split into kmers with and without positional annotation, PCA was performed on kmer frequencies, and samples were clustered using all 1023 combinations of PCs 1-10. Classification was validated by leave-one-out cross-validation, in which parameters were re-optimised on the remaining samples each time. Shannon diversity was calculated with the vegan R package from repeated random subsamples, each the size of the lowest read count. TCRdb reran clone calling on the public reads with CATT; rows sharing one DNA sequence were then combined. The V and J calls and clone size are TCRdb's, not the authors'. The sample table shows around 500 gamma-chain clones, and about half are seen once. Almost 50% of the sample is in the top ten clones.

The sequence is built from TRGV2 and TRGJ1 or TRGJ2. The material sequenced was a duodenal biopsy. This receptor was taken from a human donor who served as a control with a normal duodenal biopsy, not a healthy volunteer. Read as DNA, the sequence is TGCGCCACCTGGGACGGTCGGCCGAAACTCTTT. Protein translation: CATWDGRPKLF.